This is a list of T cell receptor beta chains from one sample in a study of T cell responses to AZD1222 COVID-19 vaccine. Profiled with immunoSEQ multiplex PCR; TCRdb holds only in-frame clones, not every one. The table shows 100,000 to 150,000 clones, with more than 75% occurring only once. The input for sequencing was peripheral blood, taken on day 0 of AZD1222 vaccination. The receptor source for this set is an adult in good health. CDR3s include the opening cysteine and the closing phenylalanine or tryptophan. D genes are given only for firm matches. Part of the rows lack a size; the others show once, few, many or a class for expanded clones.

cdr3_nt cdr3_aa j_call clone_size d_call v_call
TGTGCCAGCAGTCTCGACCCTGGAAATTCACCCCTCCACTTT CASSLDPGNSPLHF TRBJ1-6 NA NA TRBV7-9
TGTGCCAGTAGTATCCAACGGAACACTGAAGCTTTCTTT CASSIQRNTEAFF TRBJ1-1 many NA TRBV19
TGCGCCAGCAGTGCCCAGGGGAAGAACACTGAAGCTTTCTTT CASSAQGKNTEAFF TRBJ1-1 NA NA TRBV5-1
TGTGCCAGTTCCGGGACCCATAGCACAGATACGCAGTATTTT CASSGTHSTDTQYF TRBJ2-3 NA NA TRBV16
TGTGCCAGCAGTTTATTCCCAGGGCAGTCGAGCTCCTATAATTCACCCCTCCACTTT CASSLFPGQSSSYNSPLHF TRBJ1-6 NA NA TRBV27
TGTGCCAGCAGCCCTCCGGGGAGGGGAAGCTCCTATAATTCACCCCTCCACTTT CASSPPGRGSSYNSPLHF TRBJ1-6 NA NA TRBV7-9
TGTGCCAGCAGCACGGACAGGAGCTCCTACAATGAGCAGTTCTTC CASSTDRSSYNEQFF TRBJ2-1 NA TRBD1 TRBV5-8
TGTGCCAGCCAAAATGTAGTAGGCGGGACTTACAACACCGGGGAGCTGTTTTTT CASQNVVGGTYNTGELFF TRBJ2-2 few NA TRBV28
TGCAGCGTTGGGACAGGTAAAGCAGGCACTGAAGCTTTCTTT CSVGTGKAGTEAFF TRBJ1-1 NA TRBD1 TRBV29-1
TGCGCCAGCAGCCAAGATCCTTCCAGGGGTATGGTAGGCTACACCTTC CASSQDPSRGMVGYTF TRBJ1-2 NA NA TRBV4-3
TGCAGCGTTGAAGGCAGCCCTAGCGGGGGCTCGGCTAGCTCCTACGAGCAGTACTTC CSVEGSPSGGSASSYEQYF TRBJ2-7 NA TRBD2 TRBV29-1
TGTGCCAGCAGCTTCGCTGGGGGGTCCTATAATTCACCCCTCCACTTT CASSFAGGSYNSPLHF TRBJ1-6 few NA TRBV7-9
TGTGCCAGGTGGCCTGAGGACCCACCTAACTATGGCTACACCTTC CARWPEDPPNYGYTF TRBJ1-2 NA NA TRBV19
TGTGCCAGCTCACCCGCTGGGGTCTACGAGCAGTACTTC CASSPAGVYEQYF TRBJ2-7 NA NA TRBV18
TGTGCCACCAGCAGAGGTTCAGGGCCCCAAGAGACCCAGTACTTC CATSRGSGPQETQYF TRBJ2-5 NA NA TRBV15
TGTGCCAGCAGCGCCACCGGGCCCTCTATCACAGATACGCAGTATTTT CASSATGPSITDTQYF TRBJ2-3 NA NA TRBV11-3
TGCGCCAGCAGCTTGTCAGGGGATTCACCCCTCCACTTT CASSLSGDSPLHF TRBJ1-6 NA NA TRBV5-1
TGTGCCAGCAGGGCAGGGTCACTTGAAGCTTTCTTT CASRAGSLEAFF TRBJ1-1 NA NA TRBV28
TGTGCCACCAGCAGAGATACCGATGAGCAGTTCTTC CATSRDTDEQFF TRBJ2-1 NA NA TRBV15
TGCAGCGTCGCCCACGGGACAAGTGGATCACCCCTCCACTTT CSVAHGTSGSPLHF TRBJ1-6 NA NA TRBV29-1
TGTGCCAGCAGCTTAGGACCGGGAACCTACGAGCAGTACTTC CASSLGPGTYEQYF TRBJ2-7 NA NA TRBV11-3
TGTGCCAGCAGCTTCCGGGGGACAGTCCGAATGAACACTGAAGCTTTCTTT CASSFRGTVRMNTEAFF TRBJ1-1 NA TRBD1 TRBV5-6
TGTGCCAGCAGCCAAACAGGGAGGCCTGAAGCTTTCTTT CASSQTGRPEAFF TRBJ1-1 NA NA TRBV11-3
TGTGCCAGTAGTATTGAAACAGGGGAGCCCCAGCATTTT CASSIETGEPQHF TRBJ1-5 NA TRBD1 TRBV19
TGTGCCAGCAGTACCGGGACCTCGGCCGGGGAGCTGTTTTTT CASSTGTSAGELFF TRBJ2-2 NA NA TRBV2
TGTGCCAGCAGCAAAGGGAGGGCAACTAATGAAAAACTGTTTTTT CASSKGRATNEKLFF TRBJ1-4 NA NA TRBV5-5
TGCGCCAGCAGCTATAACACAGATACGCAGTATTTT CASSYNTDTQYF TRBJ2-3 NA NA TRBV5-1
TGTGCCAGCAGCTTAGGTCAGATTAATTCACCCCTCCACTTT CASSLGQINSPLHF TRBJ1-6 NA NA TRBV11-2
TGTGCCAGCTCCCGAAACCAGGCGCAAGAGACCCAGTACTTC CASSRNQAQETQYF TRBJ2-5 NA NA TRBV6-5
TGTGCCAGCAGCCCCCCGATGACGGGACAGGAGTATGCCGGGGAGCTGTTTTTT CASSPPMTGQEYAGELFF TRBJ2-2 NA TRBD1 TRBV7-6
TGTGCCAGCAGTGAAAATGGCCTGAACACTGAAGCTTTCTTT CASSENGLNTEAFF TRBJ1-1 many NA TRBV6-1
TGCGCCAGCAGCTCTGTGGACAGGGTAGGTGGCTACACCTTC CASSSVDRVGGYTF TRBJ1-2 NA TRBD1 TRBV5-1
TGCGCCAGCAGCAAGACAGGCCAGGCGTCTTACGAGCAGTACTTC CASSKTGQASYEQYF TRBJ2-7 NA NA TRBV5-1
TGTGCCAGCAATTCTCTGTTGGGTTCGACCACTGAAGCTTTCTTT CASNSLLGSTTEAFF TRBJ1-1 NA NA TRBV5-4
TGCGCCAGCAGCCAGGAAACAGGTTATAATTCACCCCTCCACTTT CASSQETGYNSPLHF TRBJ1-6 once NA TRBV4-3
TGCGCCAGCAGCTTTGTAGCAGGGAAGGATGGCTACACCTTC CASSFVAGKDGYTF TRBJ1-2 NA NA TRBV5-1
TGTGCCAGCATGGGACCCGTCACCTACGAGCAGTACTTC CASMGPVTYEQYF TRBJ2-7 NA NA TRBV28
TGTGCCAGCAGCGTAGCCCCCCGGAGCACAGATACGCAGTATTTT CASSVAPRSTDTQYF TRBJ2-3 NA NA TRBV9
TGTGCCAGTAGTATCCTCGCCTCGACAGGGGCCAGAACTGAAGCTTTCTTT CASSILASTGARTEAFF TRBJ1-1 NA TRBD1 TRBV19
TGTGCCAGCAGTTTGTTAGGGGCCAACCGAGAGACTTTGTTTTTT CASSLLGANRETLFF TRBJ1-4 NA NA TRBV28
TGTGCCAGCAGCCGACCAAGTGAGGGGGGGTATGAGCAGTTCTTC CASSRPSEGGYEQFF TRBJ2-1 NA NA TRBV28
TGTGCCAGCAGTCAGATGGTCGAGCAGTACTTC CASSQMVEQYF TRBJ2-7 NA NA TRBV25-1
TGTGCCTGGAGGGTGAACAGGGGGTTGAATTCACCCCTCCACTTT CAWRVNRGLNSPLHF TRBJ1-6 NA TRBD1 TRBV30
TGTGCCAGCAGCTTAGCCCAGGGGAGAACTGAAGCTTTCTTT CASSLAQGRTEAFF TRBJ1-1 NA NA TRBV7-2
TGCGCCAGCAGCGCCCCAGGGCACTATGGCTACACCTTC CASSAPGHYGYTF TRBJ1-2 once NA TRBV5-1
TGTGCCAGCAGTTGGGGGTACGAGCAGTACTTC CASSWGYEQYF TRBJ2-7 few NA TRBV6-5
TGTGCCAGCAGCAGAGACCCCGGGACAGGGGTCGACGAGCAGTACTTC CASSRDPGTGVDEQYF TRBJ2-7 NA TRBD1 TRBV9
TGTGCCACCAGTGATTTAAGGGGGATCCCATTCTACGAGCAGTACTTC CATSDLRGIPFYEQYF TRBJ2-7 NA NA TRBV24-1
TGCGCCAGCAGCCATCCTACCGGGACAGGGTATACTGAAGCTTTCTTT CASSHPTGTGYTEAFF TRBJ1-1 NA TRBD1 TRBV4-3
TGTGCCAGCAGCTTGATCGGTGGCTACACCTTC CASSLIGGYTF TRBJ1-2 NA NA TRBV5-5
TGTGCCAGCAGCCTCACAGAATCCGGGGAGCTGTTTTTT CASSLTESGELFF TRBJ2-2 NA NA TRBV7-9
TGTGCCAGCAGTGAATACGGGGGCGCCCTCTCTGGAAACACCATATATTTT CASSEYGGALSGNTIYF TRBJ1-3 once NA TRBV2
TGTGCCAGTAATAGCCTATCTAGGCCTTCTAACTATGGCTACACCTTC CASNSLSRPSNYGYTF TRBJ1-2 NA NA TRBV19
TGTGCCAGCAGTTTGCCAGGGCAATTGGGTGAAGCTTTCTTT CASSLPGQLGEAFF TRBJ1-1 few NA TRBV28
TGTGCCTGGAGTGTATTTAAGGGTGAAGCTTTCTTT CAWSVFKGEAFF TRBJ1-1 few NA TRBV30
TGTGCCAGCAGCACTCGACAGGGAGGTACAGATACGCAGTATTTT CASSTRQGGTDTQYF TRBJ2-3 once NA TRBV7-3
TGTGCCAGCAGTTCCCTAGGGACAGCGAACACTGAAGCTTTCTTT CASSSLGTANTEAFF TRBJ1-1 NA TRBD1 TRBV6-6